This entry lists 6 T cell receptor beta chains sequenced from one sample in a study of blood T cell repertoires in COVID-19. TCRdb keeps only in-frame clones here, not all; method: immunoSEQ multiplex PCR. The table lists about 140,000 clones, 90% of them singletons. Specimen: peripheral blood. The receptors originated from a woman aged 80 or over with acute or convalescent COVID-19.

The chain carries TRBV30 and TRBJ1-2; possibly TRBD1 for D (5 bases). V lost 3 bases and J lost 4, with 12 bases in between. Germline CDR1 reads GTSNPN; CDR2 reads SVGIG (reference sequence). This CDR3 is built from 13 residues. The CDR3 protein is CAWSGGAGYGYTF. In DNA, the CDR3 is TGTGCCTGGAGCGGCGGGGCGGGCTATGGCTACACCTTC.

The gene calls are TRBV6-6 and TRBJ1-4, with D perhaps matching TRBD1 (6 bases). Trimming pared 7 bases from V and 3 bases from J, leaving 18 bases between. The V gene's germline CDR1 is MNHNY and CDR2 SVGAGI (reference sequence). CDR3 length: 16 amino acids. The CDR3 sequence is CASIPSGAASNEKLFF. As DNA, the CDR3 is TGTGCCAGCATTCCATCGGGGGCAGCTTCTAATGAAAAACTGTTTTTT.

The chain joins TRBV11-2 to TRBJ2-1; TRBD1 is a possible D gene (5 bases). The CDR3 is 12 amino acids. V was shortened by 6 bases and J by 8 bases, with 11 bases between the two germline ends. Germline lookup yields CDR1 SGHAT and CDR2 FQNNGV. The CDR3 nucleotides are TGTGCCAGCAGGGTTAGGGGCGATGAGCAGTTCTTC. Translated, it gives CASRVRGDEQFF.

The chain combines TRBV7-2 with TRBJ1-1, with D maybe TRBD1 (6 bases). The V gene lost 3 bases and the J gene lost 4 bases, with 12 bases spanning the gap. The germline CDR1 and CDR2 sequences are SGHTA and FQGNSA. The length of the CDR3 is 14 residues. In DNA, the CDR3 is TGTGCCAGCAGCTTCCGGGGGGCTGTCACTGAAGCTTTCTTT. Protein product: CASSFRGAVTEAFF.

The chain couples TRBV20-1 to TRBJ1-5; D is unclear. Trimming cost V 0 bases and J 12 bases, with 9 bases left between them. Germline V gene sequence: CDR1 DFQATT, CDR2 SNEGSKA (reference sequence). CDR3 length equals 11 residues. The CDR3 protein is CSARDRGIQHF. Here the CDR3 DNA reads TGCAGTGCTAGAGATCGAGGTATCCAGCATTTT.

The genes are TRBV18 and TRBJ2-5, with a tentative D call TRBD2 (6 bases). The V gene's germline CDR1 is KGHSH and CDR2 LQKENI. Trimming cost V 3 bases and J 4 bases, with 12 bases left between them. The CDR3 is 14 residues long. The CDR3 DNA reads TGTGCCAGCTCACCCCAGACTAGTCTAGAGACCCAGTACTTC. Translated: CASSPQTSLETQYF.